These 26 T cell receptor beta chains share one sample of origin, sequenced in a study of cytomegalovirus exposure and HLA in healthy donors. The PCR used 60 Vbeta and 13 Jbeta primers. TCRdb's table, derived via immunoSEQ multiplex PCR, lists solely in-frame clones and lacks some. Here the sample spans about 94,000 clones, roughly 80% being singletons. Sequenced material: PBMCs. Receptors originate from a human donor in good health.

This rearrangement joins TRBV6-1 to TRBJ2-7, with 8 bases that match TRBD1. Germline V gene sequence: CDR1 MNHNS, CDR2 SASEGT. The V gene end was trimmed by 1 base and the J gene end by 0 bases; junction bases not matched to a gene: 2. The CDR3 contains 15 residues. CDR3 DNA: TGTGCCAGCAGTGAAGGACAGGGGAGCTCCTACGAGCAGTACTTC. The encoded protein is CASSEGQGSSYEQYF.

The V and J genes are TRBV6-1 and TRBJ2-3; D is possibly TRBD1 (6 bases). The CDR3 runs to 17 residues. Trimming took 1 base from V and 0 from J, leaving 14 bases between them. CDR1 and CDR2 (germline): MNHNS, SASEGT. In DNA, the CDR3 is TGTGCCAGCAGTGAAGACTTTGGGGGCGTGAGCACAGATACGCAGTATTTT. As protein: CASSEDFGGVSTDTQYF.

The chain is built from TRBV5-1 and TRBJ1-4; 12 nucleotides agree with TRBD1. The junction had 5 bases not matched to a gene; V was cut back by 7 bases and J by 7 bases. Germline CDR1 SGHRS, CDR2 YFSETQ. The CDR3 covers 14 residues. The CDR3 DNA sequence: TGCGCCAGCGGGACAGGGGGCGGGCGTGAAAAACTGTTTTTT. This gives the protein CASGTGGGREKLFF.

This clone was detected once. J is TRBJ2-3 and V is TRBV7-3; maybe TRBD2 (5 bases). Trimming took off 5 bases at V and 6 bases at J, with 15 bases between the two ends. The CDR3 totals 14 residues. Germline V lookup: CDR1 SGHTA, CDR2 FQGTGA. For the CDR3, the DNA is TGTGCCAGCAGCCCGCTGACCTGGGAGGATACGCAGTATTTT. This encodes CASSPLTWEDTQYF.

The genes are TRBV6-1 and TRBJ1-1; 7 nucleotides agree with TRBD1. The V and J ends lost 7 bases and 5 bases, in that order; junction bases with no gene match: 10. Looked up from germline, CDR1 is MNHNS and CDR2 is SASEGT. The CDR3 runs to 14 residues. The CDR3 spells CASTTTGRVTEAFF. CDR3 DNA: TGTGCCAGCACCACGACAGGGCGGGTTACTGAAGCTTTCTTT.

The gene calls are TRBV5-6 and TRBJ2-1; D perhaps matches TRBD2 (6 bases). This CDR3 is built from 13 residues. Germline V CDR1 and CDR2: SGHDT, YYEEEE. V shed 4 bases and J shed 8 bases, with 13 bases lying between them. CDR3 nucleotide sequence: TGTGCCAGCAGCGAGCGACTAGTGGATGAGCAGTTCTTC. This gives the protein CASSERLVDEQFF. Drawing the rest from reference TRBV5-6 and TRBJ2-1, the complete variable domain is DAGVTQSPTHLIKTRGQQVTLRCSPKSGHDTVSWYQQALGQGPQFIFQYYEEEERQRGNFPDRFSGHQFPNYSSELNVNALLLGDSALYLCASSERLVDEQFFGPGTRLTVL.

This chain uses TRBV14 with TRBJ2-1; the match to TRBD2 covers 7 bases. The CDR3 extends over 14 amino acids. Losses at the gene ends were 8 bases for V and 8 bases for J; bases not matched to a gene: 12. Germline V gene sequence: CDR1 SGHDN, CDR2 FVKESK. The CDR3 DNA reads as TGTGCCAGCGGGGGGGTGGGAGCCGGAGATGAGCAGTTCTTC. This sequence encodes CASGGVGAGDEQFF.

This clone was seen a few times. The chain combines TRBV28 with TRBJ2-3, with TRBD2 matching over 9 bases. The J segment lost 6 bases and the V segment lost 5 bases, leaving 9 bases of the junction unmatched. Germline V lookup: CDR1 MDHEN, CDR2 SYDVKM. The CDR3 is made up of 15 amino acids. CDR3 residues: CASSGVAGALDTQYF. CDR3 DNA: TGTGCCAGCAGTGGAGTAGCGGGAGCGTTGGATACGCAGTATTTT.

The CDR3 loop is CASRQGRTNEKLFF. The DNA for the CDR3 is TGTGCCAGCAGGCAGGGTAGGACTAATGAAAAACTGTTTTTT. The rearrangement links TRBV28 to TRBJ1-4, with D possibly TRBD1 on 5 matching bases. Between the trimmed V and J ends, which lost 6 bases and 2 bases, there was a span of 10 bases. The V gene's germline CDR1 is MDHEN and CDR2 SYDVKM. CDR3 length equals 14 residues.

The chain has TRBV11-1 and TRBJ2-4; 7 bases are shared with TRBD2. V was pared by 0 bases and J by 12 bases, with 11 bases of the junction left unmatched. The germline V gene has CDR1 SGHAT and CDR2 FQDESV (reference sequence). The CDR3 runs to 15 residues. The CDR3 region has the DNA TGTGCCAGCAGCTTAGCCGGACTAGGGGAAACAGATCAGTACTTC. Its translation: CASSLAGLGETDQYF.

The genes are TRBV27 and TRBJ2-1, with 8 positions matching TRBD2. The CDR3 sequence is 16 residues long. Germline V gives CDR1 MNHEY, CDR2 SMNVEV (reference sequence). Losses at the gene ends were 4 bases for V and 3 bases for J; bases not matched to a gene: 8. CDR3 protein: CASSSTGTSDYNEQFF. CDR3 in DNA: TGTGCCAGCAGTTCCACCGGGACTAGTGACTACAATGAGCAGTTCTTC.

CDR3 in amino acids: CASSPGQGGNTIYF. In DNA, the CDR3 is TGTGCCAGCAGCCCGGGACAGGGAGGAAACACCATATATTTT. The genes are TRBV28 and TRBJ1-3; 9 nucleotides line up with TRBD1. CDR1 and CDR2 from the germline V gene are MDHEN and SYDVKM. CDR3 length: 14 amino acids. V lost 6 bases to trimming and J lost 4 bases; unmatched junction nucleotides: 4.

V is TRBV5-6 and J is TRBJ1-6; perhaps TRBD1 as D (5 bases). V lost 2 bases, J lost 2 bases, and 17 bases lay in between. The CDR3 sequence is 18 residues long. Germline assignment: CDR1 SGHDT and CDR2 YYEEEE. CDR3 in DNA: TGTGCCAGCAGCTTCCTCGGTCAGGGAGGACCCTATAATTCACCCCTCCACTTT. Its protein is CASSFLGQGGPYNSPLHF.

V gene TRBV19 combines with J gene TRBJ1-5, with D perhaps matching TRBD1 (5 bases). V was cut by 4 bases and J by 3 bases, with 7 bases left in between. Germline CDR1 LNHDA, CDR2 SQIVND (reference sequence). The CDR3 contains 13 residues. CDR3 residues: CASSTGPNQPQHF. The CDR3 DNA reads TGTGCCAGTAGTACAGGGCCCAATCAGCCCCAGCATTTT. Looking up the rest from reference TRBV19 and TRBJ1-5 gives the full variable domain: DGGITQSPKYLFRKEGQNVTLSCEQNLNHDAMYWYRQDPGQGLRLIYYSQIVNDFQKGDIAEGYSVSREKKESFPLTVTSAQKNPTAFYLCASSTGPNQPQHFGDGTRLSIL.

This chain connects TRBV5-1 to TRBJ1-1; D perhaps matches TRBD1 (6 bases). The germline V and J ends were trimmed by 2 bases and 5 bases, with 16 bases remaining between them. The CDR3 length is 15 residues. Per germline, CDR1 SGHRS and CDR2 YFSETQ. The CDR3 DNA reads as TGCGCCAGCAGCTTAGGGGGAACGACGGAGACTGAAGCTTTCTTT. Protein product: CASSLGGTTETEAFF.

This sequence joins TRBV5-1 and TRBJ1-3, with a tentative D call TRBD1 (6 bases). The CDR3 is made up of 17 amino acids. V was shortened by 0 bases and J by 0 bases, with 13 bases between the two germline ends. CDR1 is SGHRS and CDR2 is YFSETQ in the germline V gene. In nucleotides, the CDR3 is TGCGCCAGCAGCTTGGGGGCGCAGGGGATCTCTGGAAACACCATATATTTT. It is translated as CASSLGAQGISGNTIYF.

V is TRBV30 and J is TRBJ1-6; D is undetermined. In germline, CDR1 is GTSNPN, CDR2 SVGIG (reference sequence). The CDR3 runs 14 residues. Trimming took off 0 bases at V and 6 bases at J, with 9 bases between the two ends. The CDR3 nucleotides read TGTGCCTGGAGTGTCACCACAAGTAATTCACCCCTCCACTTT. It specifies CAWSVTTSNSPLHF.

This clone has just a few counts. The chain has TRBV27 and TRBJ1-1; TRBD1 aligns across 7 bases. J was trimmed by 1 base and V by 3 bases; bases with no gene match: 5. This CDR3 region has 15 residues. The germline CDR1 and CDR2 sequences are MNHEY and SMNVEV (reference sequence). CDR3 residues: CASSLKGDRNTEAFF. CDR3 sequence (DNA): TGTGCCAGCAGTTTGAAGGGGGACAGGAACACTGAAGCTTTCTTT.

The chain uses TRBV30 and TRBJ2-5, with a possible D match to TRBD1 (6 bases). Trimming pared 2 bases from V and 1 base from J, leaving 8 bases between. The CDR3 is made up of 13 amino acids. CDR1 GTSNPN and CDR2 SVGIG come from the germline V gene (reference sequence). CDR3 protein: CAWSLDSQETQYF. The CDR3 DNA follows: TGTGCCTGGAGTCTGGACAGCCAAGAGACCCAGTACTTC.

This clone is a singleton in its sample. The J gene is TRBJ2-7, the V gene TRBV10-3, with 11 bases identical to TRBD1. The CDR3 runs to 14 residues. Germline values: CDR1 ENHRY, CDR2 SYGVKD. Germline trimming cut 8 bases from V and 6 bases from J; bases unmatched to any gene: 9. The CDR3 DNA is TGTGCCATCGGGGGGGACAGGGGGGTTTCCGAGCAGTACTTC. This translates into CAIGGDRGVSEQYF.

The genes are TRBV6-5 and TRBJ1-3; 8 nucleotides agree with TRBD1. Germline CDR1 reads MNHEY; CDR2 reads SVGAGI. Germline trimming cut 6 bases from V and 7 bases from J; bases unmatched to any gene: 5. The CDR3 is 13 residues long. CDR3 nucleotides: TGTGCCAGCAGAGAGCAGGGGGCGAACACCATATATTTT. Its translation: CASREQGANTIYF.

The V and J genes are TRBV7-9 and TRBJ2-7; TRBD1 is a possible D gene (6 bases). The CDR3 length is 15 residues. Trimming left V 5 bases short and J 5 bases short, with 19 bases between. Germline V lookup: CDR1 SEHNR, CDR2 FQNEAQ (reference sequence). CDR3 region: CASSIGAGAFDEQYF. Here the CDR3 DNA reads TGTGCCAGCAGCATCGGTGCAGGGGCCTTCGACGAGCAGTACTTC.

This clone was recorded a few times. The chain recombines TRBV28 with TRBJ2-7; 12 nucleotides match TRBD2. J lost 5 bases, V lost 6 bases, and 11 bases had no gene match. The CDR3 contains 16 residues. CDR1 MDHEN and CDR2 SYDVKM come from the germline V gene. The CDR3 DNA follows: TGTGCCAGCAGGACAGGTCGACTAGCGGGAGCCAACGAGCAGTACTTC. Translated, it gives CASRTGRLAGANEQYF.

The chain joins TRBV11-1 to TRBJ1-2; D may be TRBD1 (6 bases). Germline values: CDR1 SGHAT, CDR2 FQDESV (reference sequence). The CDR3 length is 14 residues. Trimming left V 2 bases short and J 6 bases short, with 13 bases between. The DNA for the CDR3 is TGTGCCAGCAGCTTACATCGGGCAGGGGATGGCTACACCTTC. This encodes CASSLHRAGDGYTF.

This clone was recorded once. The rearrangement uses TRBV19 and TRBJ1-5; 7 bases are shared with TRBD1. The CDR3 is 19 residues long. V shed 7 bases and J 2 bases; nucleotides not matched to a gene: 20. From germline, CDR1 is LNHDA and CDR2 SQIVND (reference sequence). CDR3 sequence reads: CASTRGGRGTYRGNQPQHF. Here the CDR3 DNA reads TGTGCCAGTACTAGAGGAGGCAGGGGGACCTATAGAGGCAATCAGCCCCAGCATTTT.

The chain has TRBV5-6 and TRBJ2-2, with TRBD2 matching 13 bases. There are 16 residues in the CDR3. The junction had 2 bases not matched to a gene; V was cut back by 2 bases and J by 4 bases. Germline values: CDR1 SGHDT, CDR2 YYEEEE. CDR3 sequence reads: CASSFRTSGGTGELFF. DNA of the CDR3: TGTGCCAGCAGCTTCCGGACTAGCGGGGGCACCGGGGAGCTGTTTTTT.